These 26 T cell receptor beta chains were all obtained from the same sample, sequenced in a study of T cells expressing NK-cell markers. TCRdb re-called the 5' RACE reads; every CDR3 protein appears as one record, without DNA. The sample table sets out 150,000 or so distinct CDR3 sequences. The sample taken for sequencing was blood T cells: a sorted CD56 or NKG2C T cell subset, CD4+ or CD8+ T cells, or bulk PBMC T cells (not recorded which). The receptors were gathered from a woman between 18 and 69 years old in good health.

The V and J genes are TRBV24-1 and TRBJ2-7; TCRdb lists TRBD2, though no DNA is available to test this call. The CDR3 has 16 residues. Germline V gene lookup returns CDR1 KGHDR and CDR2 SFDVKD. CDR3 residues: CATSDTLAGGTYEQYF.

J is TRBJ1-6 and V is TRBV9; the TCRdb call, TRBD1, lacks DNA for checking. CDR1 is SGDLS and CDR2 is YYNGEE in the germline V gene. This CDR3 is 15 amino acids long. This CDR3 reads CASSIGQGGNSPLHF.

The chain links TRBV20-1 to TRBJ1-1. CDR3 length: 12 amino acids. Germline CDR1 DFQATT, CDR2 SNEGSKA (reference sequence). CDR3 sequence reads: CSAREPSTEAFF.

The chain is built from TRBV5-1 and TRBJ1-1. Germline CDR1 and CDR2: SGHRS and YFSETQ. The CDR3 sequence is 14 residues long. The CDR3 protein is CASTLGQEKAEAFF.

The rearrangement links TRBV9 to TRBJ1-6; lacking DNA, the TRBD1 call made by TCRdb goes unchecked. This CDR3 region has 14 residues. Germline lookup yields CDR1 SGDLS and CDR2 YYNGEE. This chain's CDR3 is CASSGLGTNSPLHF.

The chain links TRBV5-4 to TRBJ1-1; the D call from TCRdb, TRBD1, cannot be confirmed without DNA. Per germline, CDR1 SGHNT and CDR2 YYREEE (reference sequence). This CDR3 region has 16 residues. The CDR3 is CASSLGAGVIDTEAFF.

The CDR3: CASSVGKGRYEQYF. The rearrangement joins TRBV9 to TRBJ2-7. CDR1 SGDLS and CDR2 YYNGEE come from the germline V gene. The CDR3 runs to 14 residues.

V usage is TRBV7-8 and J usage is TRBJ2-7; TCRdb selects TRBD2, and the lack of DNA leaves this call unchecked. The CDR3 sequence is 16 residues long. Germline V gene lookup returns CDR1 SGHVS and CDR2 FQNEAQ. The CDR3 here is CASSLLRASGNYEQYF.

The chain links TRBV7-7 to TRBJ2-1; the TCRdb call, TRBD2, lacks DNA for checking. Germline CDR1 and CDR2: SSHAT and FNYEAQ (reference sequence). The CDR3 is 16 amino acids. This chain's CDR3 is CASSPGRPSSYNEQFF. The full variable domain, rest sourced from reference TRBV7-7 and TRBJ2-1, is GAGVSQSPRYKVTKRGQDVTLRCDPISSHATLYWYQQALGQGPEFLTYFNYEAQPDKSGLPSDRFSAERPEGSISTLTIQRTEQRDSAMYRCASSPGRPSSYNEQFFGPGTRLTVL.

The chain combines TRBV11-1 with TRBJ1-2; the D call from TCRdb, TRBD1, cannot be confirmed without DNA. In germline, CDR1 is SGHAT, CDR2 FQDESV (reference sequence). The CDR3 sequence is 18 residues long. The CDR3 reads CASSPTGVPVGVNYGYTF.

V and J are TRBV2 and TRBJ2-5; TCRdb picks TRBD2, but there is no DNA to check that call. This CDR3 spans 12 amino acids. The germline gives CDR1 SNHLY, CDR2 FYNNEI. The CDR3: CASERTQETQYF.

This chain joins TRBV28 and TRBJ2-7; lacking DNA, the TRBD1 call made by TCRdb goes unchecked. Germline CDR1 is MDHEN and CDR2 is SYDVKM. The length of the CDR3 is 13 residues. This chain's CDR3 is CASSFPPKYEQYF.

V is TRBV4-1 and J is TRBJ2-2; no DNA is available, so the TRBD1 call from TCRdb remains unchecked. Germline CDR1 reads MGHRA; CDR2 reads YSYEKL. This CDR3 comprises 15 residues. This chain's CDR3 is CASSQDAGYSGELFF.

The genes are TRBV7-9 and TRBJ2-1; TCRdb names TRBD1, which stays unverified in the absence of DNA. This CDR3 comprises 14 residues. From germline, CDR1 is SEHNR and CDR2 FQNEAQ (reference sequence). This CDR3 is CASSFGQLGNEQFF.

J is TRBJ2-7 and V is TRBV20-1; TCRdb proposes TRBD2, but this gene call is untestable without DNA. Germline V gene data show CDR1 as DFQATT and CDR2 as SNEGSKA (reference sequence). The CDR3 is 17 amino acids. The CDR3 spells CSARGEERGGSSYEQYF.

The V and J genes are TRBV20-1 and TRBJ1-5; checking the TCRdb D call of TRBD1 is not possible without DNA. The CDR3 extends over 18 amino acids. The germline CDR1 and CDR2 sequences are DFQATT and SNEGSKA (reference sequence). CDR3 residues: CSARDVRTGGLRVQPQHF.

The chain is built from TRBV13 and TRBJ1-5. The CDR3 consists of 15 residues. From germline, CDR1 is PRHDT and CDR2 FYEKMQ (reference sequence). CDR3: CASSLADGGNQPQHF.

This sequence joins TRBV20-1 and TRBJ2-3; TCRdb calls TRBD2, which cannot be checked without DNA. CDR3 length: 16 amino acids. Germline V gives CDR1 DFQATT, CDR2 SNEGSKA (reference sequence). CDR3 in amino acids: CSATTSGAHPARTQYF.

The chain carries TRBV12-3 or TRBV12-4 and TRBJ2-1; the TRBD2 assignment by TCRdb is unverifiable without DNA. This CDR3 has 15 amino acids. The CDR3 sequence: CASSLRTSGGNEQFF.

The chain combines TRBV12-3 or TRBV12-4 with TRBJ2-7; checking the TCRdb D call of TRBD1 is not possible without DNA. The CDR3 is 14 amino acids. The CDR3 sequence: CASSPPRSSYEQYF.

The V and J genes are TRBV19 and TRBJ1-5; TCRdb outputs TRBD1, but without DNA this stays unchecked. The CDR3 extends over 17 amino acids. Germline V gives CDR1 LNHDA, CDR2 SQIVND (reference sequence). This CDR3 reads CASSTGDSSIGNQPQHF.

CDR3 protein: CSARDRRLGDTEAFF. The gene calls are TRBV20-1 and TRBJ1-1; TCRdb's D call, TRBD1, is unchecked because there is no DNA. Germline CDR1 DFQATT, CDR2 SNEGSKA (reference sequence). The CDR3 has 15 residues.

The chain links TRBV29-1 to TRBJ2-1; TCRdb's assignment of TRBD2 cannot be checked, as there is no DNA. The CDR3 length is 14 residues. Looked up from germline, CDR1 is SQVTM and CDR2 is ANQGSEA. The CDR3 protein is CSVSGRTVFNEQFF.

The chain joins TRBV5-1 to TRBJ2-3; no DNA is available, so the TRBD2 call from TCRdb remains unchecked. Germline values: CDR1 SGHRS, CDR2 YFSETQ. This CDR3 contains 18 residues. The CDR3 sequence is CASSLGRGAKPYTDTQYF.

This chain links TRBV18 with TRBJ2-2; the TRBD1 assignment by TCRdb is unverifiable without DNA. Per germline, CDR1 KGHSH and CDR2 LQKENI. The CDR3 runs 15 residues. The CDR3 sequence is CASSKTGANTGELFF.

V is TRBV6-2 or TRBV6-3 and J is TRBJ1-6; lacking DNA, the TRBD1 call made by TCRdb goes unchecked. Germline loops: CDR1 MNHEY, CDR2 SVGEGT. CDR3 size: 21 residues. The CDR3 sequence is CASFRDRGPCHLSSYNSPLHF.